This record covers a single TCR beta chain. Its specificity is unknown. It was with unique molecular identifiers that the TCRbeta library was prepared. TCRdb recomputed calls from the PCR reads with MiXCR, one row per CDR3 protein. The sample contains about 980,000 distinct CDR3 sequences, 25% to 35% of which appear only once. The V gene's germline CDR1 is KGHSH and CDR2 LQKENI. The V gene lost 3 bases and the J gene lost 2 bases, with 8 bases spanning the gap. This CDR3 contains 15 residues. The entry originates in a study of T-cell reconstitution after alpha-beta-depleted transplantation in children. The study, taken as a whole, reports: Alpha-beta T cells about two months after transplant reportedly derived from several hundred expanded graft clones. After one year, T-cell counts and TCRbeta diversity mostly came from new T cells.

V is TRBV18 and J is TRBJ2-6; D possibly corresponds to TRBD2 (5 bases). This sample comprised PBMCs, mostly from graft donor cells, obtained 360 days after TCRalphabeta/CD19-depleted stem cell transplant. The origin of this receptor is a boy in the first two years of life who had a stem cell transplant for SCID, so the T cells may come from the graft donor. CDR3 loop: CASSPGGTGANVLTF. CDR3 DNA: TGTGCCAGCTCACCCGGAGGTACTGGGGCCAACGTCCTGACTTTC. The whole variable domain, filled in from reference TRBV18 and TRBJ2-6, reads NAGVMQNPRHLVRRRGQEARLRCSPMKGHSHVYWYRQLPEEGLKFMVYLQKENIIDESGMPKERFSAEFPKEGPSILRIQQVVRGDSAAYFCASSPGGTGANVLTFGAGSRLTVL.